This entry lists 7 T cell receptor beta chains sequenced from one sample in a study of blood T cell repertoires in COVID-19. The repertoire was sequenced with immunoSEQ multiplex PCR; TCRdb's copy has only in-frame clones and lacks some. The table records some 91,000 clones, 90% of them present only once. Sequenced material: peripheral blood. The receptors derive from a man in his sixties with acute or convalescent COVID-19.

This chain joins TRBV6-5 and TRBJ1-3; 9 bases agree with TRBD1. The CDR3 runs 14 residues. The V and J ends lost 10 bases and 2 bases, in that order; junction bases with no gene match: 6. The germline CDR1 and CDR2 sequences are MNHEY and SVGAGI. The CDR3 spells CATGQGTTGNTIYF. In DNA, the CDR3 is TGTGCCACGGGACAGGGTACGACTGGAAACACCATATATTTT.

This clone was detected only once. The V call is TRBV6-5, the J call TRBJ2-1; the match to TRBD2 covers 7 bases. This CDR3 comprises 16 residues. After removal of 2 bases from V and 0 bases from J, the junction contained 4 bases not matched to a gene. Germline CDR1 reads MNHEY; CDR2 reads SVGAGI. The CDR3: CASSYLRGVSYNEQFF. The CDR3 DNA sequence: TGTGCCAGCAGTTACCTCCGGGGGGTCTCCTACAATGAGCAGTTCTTC.

The chain has TRBV5-1 and TRBJ1-1; D might be TRBD1 (5 bases). V lost 4 bases and J 2 bases, leaving 15 bases between the germline ends. The length of the CDR3 is 15 residues. CDR1 and CDR2 from the germline V gene are SGHRS and YFSETQ. The CDR3 protein is CASSGTGDLNTEAFF. In DNA form, the CDR3 reads TGCGCCAGCAGCGGCACAGGCGATCTTAACACTGAAGCTTTCTTT. Filled out from reference TRBV5-1 and TRBJ1-1, the complete variable domain reads KAGVTQTPRYLIKTRGQQVTLSCSPISGHRSVSWYQQTPGQGLQFLFEYFSETQRNKGNFPGRFSGRQFSNSRSEMNVSTLELGDSALYLCASSGTGDLNTEAFFGQGTRLTVV.

This chain uses TRBV7-8 with TRBJ1-5; 7 bases match TRBD1. The V and J ends lost 6 bases and 3 bases, in that order; junction bases with no gene match: 8. Germline V gene data show CDR1 as SGHVS and CDR2 as FQNEAQ. CDR3 length: 15 amino acids. The CDR3 DNA is TGTGCCAGCAGGGGAAGACAGGGCGACAATCAGCCCCAGCATTTT. Its protein is CASRGRQGDNQPQHF.

The genes are TRBV7-6 and TRBJ1-1; D is perhaps TRBD1 (6 bases). The CDR3 length is 17 residues. Looked up from germline, CDR1 is SGHVS and CDR2 is FNYEAQ. With 7 bases removed from V and 4 bases from J, the gap between germline ends came to 25 bases. The CDR3 spells CASTLNLAGVIGTEAFF. In nucleotides, the CDR3 is TGTGCCAGCACACTAAATTTGGCAGGGGTAATTGGCACTGAAGCTTTCTTT.

V gene TRBV30 combines with J gene TRBJ2-7; TRBD2 matches at 13 bases. Losses at the gene ends were 2 bases for V and 3 bases for J; bases not matched to a gene: 4. The CDR3 has 15 amino acids. Germline values: CDR1 GTSNPN, CDR2 SVGIG (reference sequence). The CDR3 region is CAWSTRTSGGYEQYF. In DNA form, the CDR3 reads TGTGCCTGGAGTACGCGGACTAGCGGGGGCTACGAGCAGTACTTC.

The chain recombines TRBV7-2 with TRBJ1-1; D is ambiguous. The CDR3 sequence is 11 residues long. Trimming took 2 bases from V and 7 from J, leaving 5 bases between them. Germline CDR1 reads SGHTA; CDR2 reads FQGNSA. CDR3 nucleotides: TGTGCCAGCAGCTTATTCGGTGAAGCTTTCTTT. As protein: CASSLFGEAFF.